The entry below describes one T cell receptor (beta chain). Germline CDR1 is KGHDR and CDR2 is SFDVKD. V was cut by 2 bases and J by 2 bases, with 5 bases left in between. The CDR3 is 13 amino acids. TCRdb processed the RT-PCR reads anew with MiXCR; each CDR3 protein has one entry. The sample shows 390,000 or so distinct CDR3 sequences, more than 15% of them seen only once. The sample belongs to a study of patients and donors after allogeneic stem cell transplantation. The specimen was blood, either unsorted or a sorted T cell fraction (not recorded which). The rearrangement uses TRBV24-1 and TRBJ1-1, with D unclear. The source of this sequence is a human donor who was either an allogeneic HSCT recipient or a stem cell or donor lymphocyte infusion donor (not recorded which). It is not recorded whose cells these are; they may come from a transplant donor. CDR3 in DNA: TGTGCCACCAGTGATTCCCTCAACACTGAAGCTTTCTTT. Translation: CATSDSLNTEAFF.